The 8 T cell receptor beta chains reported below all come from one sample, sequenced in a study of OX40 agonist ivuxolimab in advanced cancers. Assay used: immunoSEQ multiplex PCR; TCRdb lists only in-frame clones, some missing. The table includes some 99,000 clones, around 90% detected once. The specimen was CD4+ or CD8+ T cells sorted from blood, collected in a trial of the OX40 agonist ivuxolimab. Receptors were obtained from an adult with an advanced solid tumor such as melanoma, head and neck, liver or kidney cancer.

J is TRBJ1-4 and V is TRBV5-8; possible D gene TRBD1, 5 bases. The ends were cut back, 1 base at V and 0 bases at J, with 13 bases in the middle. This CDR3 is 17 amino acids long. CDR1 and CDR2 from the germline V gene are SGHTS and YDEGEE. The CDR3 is CASSLNMGTSTNEKLFF. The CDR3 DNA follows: TGTGCCAGCAGCTTGAATATGGGGACTTCAACTAATGAAAAACTGTTTTTT.

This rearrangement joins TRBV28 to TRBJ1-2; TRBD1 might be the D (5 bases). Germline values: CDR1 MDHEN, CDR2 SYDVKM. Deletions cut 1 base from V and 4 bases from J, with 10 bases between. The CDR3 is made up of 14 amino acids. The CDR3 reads CASSLSQVSYGYTF. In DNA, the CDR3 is TGTGCCAGCAGTTTATCACAGGTCTCCTATGGCTACACCTTC.

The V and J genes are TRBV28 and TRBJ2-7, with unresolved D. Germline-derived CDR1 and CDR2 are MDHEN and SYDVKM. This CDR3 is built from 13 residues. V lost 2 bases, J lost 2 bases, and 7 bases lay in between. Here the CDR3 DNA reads TGTGCCAGCAGTTTAGGCCGAACCTACGAGCAGTACTTC. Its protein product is CASSLGRTYEQYF.

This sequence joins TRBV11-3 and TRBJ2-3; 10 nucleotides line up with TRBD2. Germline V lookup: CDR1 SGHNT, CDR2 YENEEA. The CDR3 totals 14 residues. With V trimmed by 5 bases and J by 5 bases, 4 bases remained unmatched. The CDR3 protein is CASSLAGAGDTQYF. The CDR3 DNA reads TGTGCCAGCAGCCTAGCGGGAGCTGGAGATACGCAGTATTTT. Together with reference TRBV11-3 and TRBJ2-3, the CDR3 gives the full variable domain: EAGVVQSPRYKIIEKKQPVAFWCNPISGHNTLYWYLQNLGQGPELLIRYENEEAVDDSQLPKDRFSAERLKGVDSTLKIQPAELGDSAVYLCASSLAGAGDTQYFGPGTRLTVL.

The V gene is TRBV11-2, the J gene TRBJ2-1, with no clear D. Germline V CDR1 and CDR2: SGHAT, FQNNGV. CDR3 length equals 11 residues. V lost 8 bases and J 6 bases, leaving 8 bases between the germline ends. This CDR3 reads CASEMVNEQFF. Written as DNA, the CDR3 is TGTGCCAGCGAAATGGTCAATGAGCAGTTCTTC.

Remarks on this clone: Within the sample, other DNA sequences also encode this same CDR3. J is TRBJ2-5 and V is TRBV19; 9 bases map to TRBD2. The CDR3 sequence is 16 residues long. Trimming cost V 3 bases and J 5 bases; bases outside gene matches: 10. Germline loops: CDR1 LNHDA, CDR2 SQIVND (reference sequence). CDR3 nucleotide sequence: TGTGCCAGTAGTATGACCCGCGCTAGCGGGACGGAGACCCAGTACTTC. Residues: CASSMTRASGTETQYF.

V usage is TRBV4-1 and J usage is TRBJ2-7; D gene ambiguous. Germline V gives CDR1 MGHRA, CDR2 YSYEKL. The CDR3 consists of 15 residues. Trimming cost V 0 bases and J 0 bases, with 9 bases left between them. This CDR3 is CASSQDWSNSYEQYF. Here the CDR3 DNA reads TGCGCCAGCAGCCAAGATTGGAGTAACTCCTACGAGCAGTACTTC.

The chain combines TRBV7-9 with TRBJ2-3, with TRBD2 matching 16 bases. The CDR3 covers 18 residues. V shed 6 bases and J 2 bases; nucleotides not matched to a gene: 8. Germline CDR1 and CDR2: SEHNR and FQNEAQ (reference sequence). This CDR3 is CASRQGLAGGLNTDTQYF. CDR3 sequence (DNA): TGTGCCAGCAGACAGGGACTAGCGGGAGGGCTTAACACAGATACGCAGTATTTT.